The 10 T cell receptor beta chains presented below share a single source sample, sequenced in a study of identifying expanded T cells in peripheral blood. Using immunoSEQ multiplex PCR, the repertoire was profiled, and TCRdb retains in-frame clones only, with some absent. The table lists some 95,000 clones, roughly 88% of them singletons. The sequencing sample was made of blood. Receptors originate from a person between 18 and 75 years old in good health.

This rearrangement joins TRBV15 to TRBJ1-5, with D possibly matching TRBD1 (5 bases). This CDR3 has 16 amino acids. Germline CDR1 is LNHNV and CDR2 is YYDKDF (reference sequence). V gave up 5 bases and J gave up 1 base, with 15 bases separating them. CDR3 coding DNA: TGTGCCACCAGCCCCCCATCGGGGCCCAGCAATCAGCCCCAGCATTTT. Translation gives CATSPPSGPSNQPQHF.

This chain uses TRBV30 with TRBJ2-3; 10 bases align to TRBD1. The germline gives CDR1 GTSNPN, CDR2 SVGIG (reference sequence). With 3 bases clipped from V and 2 bases from J, the junction kept 5 bases outside the gene matches. The CDR3 totals 15 residues. This CDR3 reads CAWSLRQGATDTQYF. CDR3 DNA: TGTGCCTGGAGCCTTAGACAGGGGGCCACAGATACGCAGTATTTT.

The chain recombines TRBV19 with TRBJ1-5, with TRBD1 matching 8 bases. The trim removed 5 bases at V and 0 bases at J, leaving 9 bases unmatched. Germline V gives CDR1 LNHDA, CDR2 SQIVND (reference sequence). This CDR3 is 17 amino acids long. CDR3 nucleotide sequence: TGTGCCAGTAGTTCCCCGACAGGGGTATATAGCAATCAGCCCCAGCATTTT. Its protein is CASSSPTGVYSNQPQHF. Based on the CDR3 plus reference TRBV19 and TRBJ1-5, the full variable domain is DGGITQSPKYLFRKEGQNVTLSCEQNLNHDAMYWYRQDPGQGLRLIYYSQIVNDFQKGDIAEGYSVSREKKESFPLTVTSAQKNPTAFYLCASSSPTGVYSNQPQHFGDGTRLSIL.

The chain has TRBV5-1 and TRBJ1-2; 7 nucleotides agree with TRBD1. The V gene's germline CDR1 is SGHRS and CDR2 YFSETQ. The CDR3 is 14 amino acids. J lost 3 bases, V lost 4 bases, and 6 bases had no gene match. In nucleotides, the CDR3 is TGCGCCAGCAGCACTGACAGGGTTGACTATGGCTACACCTTC. Translating gives CASSTDRVDYGYTF.

The chain joins TRBV5-4 to TRBJ2-1; 13 nucleotides align to TRBD2. Germline assignment: CDR1 SGHNT and CDR2 YYREEE (reference sequence). Losses at the gene ends were 4 bases for V and 6 bases for J; bases not matched to a gene: 7. This CDR3 spans 16 amino acids. CDR3: CASSPTGTSGVNEQFF. In DNA form, the CDR3 reads TGTGCCAGCAGCCCCACCGGGACTAGCGGGGTCAATGAGCAGTTCTTC.

The V gene is TRBV5-1, the J gene TRBJ2-3; the match to TRBD1 covers 12 bases. The CDR3 consists of 17 residues. With 0 bases clipped from V and 5 bases from J, the junction kept 7 bases outside the gene matches. Germline V gene sequence: CDR1 SGHRS, CDR2 YFSETQ. The CDR3 DNA reads as TGCGCCAGCAGCTTGGGTTTGGGACAGGGGGCTGGAGATACGCAGTATTTT. Protein sequence: CASSLGLGQGAGDTQYF.

This clone was picked up one time. The chain employs TRBV4-2 and TRBJ2-1, with TRBD1 identical over 10 bases. With 2 bases clipped from V and 8 bases from J, the junction kept 6 bases outside the gene matches. Germline lookup yields CDR1 LGHNA and CDR2 YNFKEQ. The CDR3 has 15 residues. In DNA form, the CDR3 reads TGTGCCAGCAGCCAACCGGGACAGGGGCTCTATGAGCAGTTCTTC. Encoded protein: CASSQPGQGLYEQFF.

The genes are TRBV6-5 and TRBJ1-5; 8 bases match TRBD1. Germline-derived CDR1 and CDR2 are MNHEY and SVGAGI. With 6 bases clipped from V and 8 bases from J, the junction kept 12 bases outside the gene matches. The CDR3 is 15 residues long. DNA of the CDR3: TGTGCCAGCAGCCCCGGGACAGGTCTCTCTAAGCCCCAGCATTTT. Its protein is CASSPGTGLSKPQHF.

The chain links TRBV5-1 to TRBJ2-3; weak D call: TRBD1 (6 bases). Trimming took 4 bases from V and 0 from J, leaving 15 bases between them. Per germline, CDR1 SGHRS and CDR2 YFSETQ. The CDR3 consists of 16 residues. The CDR3 here is CASSQGGSWSTDTQYF. Here the CDR3 DNA reads TGCGCCAGCAGCCAAGGGGGTAGTTGGAGCACAGATACGCAGTATTTT. Drawing the rest from reference TRBV5-1 and TRBJ2-3, the complete variable domain is KAGVTQTPRYLIKTRGQQVTLSCSPISGHRSVSWYQQTPGQGLQFLFEYFSETQRNKGNFPGRFSGRQFSNSRSEMNVSTLELGDSALYLCASSQGGSWSTDTQYFGPGTRLTVL.

V usage is TRBV28 and J usage is TRBJ1-2; D is ambiguous. Trimming shortened V by 3 bases and J by 3 bases, and 8 bases separated the two germline ends. The CDR3 loop spans 13 amino acids. Germline V lookup: CDR1 MDHEN, CDR2 SYDVKM. CDR3 loop: CASSLSRYYGYTF. The DNA of the CDR3 is TGTGCCAGCAGTTTGAGTCGTTACTATGGCTACACCTTC.